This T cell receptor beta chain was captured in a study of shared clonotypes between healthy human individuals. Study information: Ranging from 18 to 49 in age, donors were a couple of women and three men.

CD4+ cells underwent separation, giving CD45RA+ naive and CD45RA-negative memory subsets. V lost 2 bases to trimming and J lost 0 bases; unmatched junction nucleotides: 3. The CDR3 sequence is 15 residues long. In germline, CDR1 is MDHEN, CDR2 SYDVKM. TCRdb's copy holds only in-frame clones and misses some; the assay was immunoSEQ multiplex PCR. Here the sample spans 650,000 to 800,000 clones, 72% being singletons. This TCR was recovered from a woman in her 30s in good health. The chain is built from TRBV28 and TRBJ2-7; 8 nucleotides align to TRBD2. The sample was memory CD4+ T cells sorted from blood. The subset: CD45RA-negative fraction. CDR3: CASSLRGRPSYEQYF. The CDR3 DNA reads TGTGCCAGCAGTTTACGCGGGAGGCCCTCCTACGAGCAGTACTTC.